This T cell receptor (beta chain) is drawn from a study of STAT5B mutations in CD4+ large granular lymphocyte leukemia (dated by TCRdb to 2021 to 2024). Study-level background: When cryopreserved patient cells were available, CD8+ cells were depleted as a first step, and selection with anti-CD4 microbeads followed. Flow cytometry on FACSCanto II or FACSVerse showed that the purified fractions were more than 95% pure among lymphocytes. The study compared the TCRbeta repertoires of patients with CD4+ T-cell large granular lymphocyte leukemia against those of healthy blood donors. Overall study outcomes, separate from this receptor: Main leukemic clonotypes were private to each patient, although roughly 23% appeared at low frequency in other patients' non-leukemic repertoires. Greater clonality appeared to be present in CD4-sorted patient repertoires than in healthy CD4+ repertoires, and the difference was retained after the putative leukemic clones were removed. Enrichment of TRBV06-family usage was observed among the top patient clones (8/27) relative to healthy controls (2/35). Data were not HLA-matched; higher clonality in CD4+ versus CD8+ T-LGLL could reflect the relatively small sample size. Patient cell sources varied, and just five or six CD4-sorted patient samples were included in the clonality comparison against healthy controls.

Hematology units in Padova (Italy), Helsinki (Finland) and Shinshu (Japan) recruited the CD4+ T-LGLL patients. Patient samples were bead-purified CD4+, CD4+CD8+, CD57+ or CD56+ fractions, or unselected PBMC, depending on sample availability. Somatic STAT5B mutation profiles obtained by deep amplicon sequencing of the same DNA used for patient TCRbeta data were integrated with the patient TCRbeta data. All TCR-sequenced material derived from peripheral blood: patient blood samples and healthy donor buffy coats. Ficoll-Hypaque gradient centrifugation was used to isolate peripheral blood mononuclear cells. The Gentra Puregene Cell and Tissue kit was used for genomic DNA extraction, and quantification was performed on a Qubit 2.0 fluorometer. Relative to germline, V is missing 5 bases and J is missing 2 bases, with 6 bases of the junction outside any gene match. From its cysteine to its phenylalanine, the CDR3 spans 15 amino acids. Only the CDR3 part of the read is kept: 45 bases, read in frame from the first base. The germline V gene specifies SGHVS as CDR1 and FNYEAQ as CDR2.

The immunoSEQ assay at survey resolution was applied to genomic DNA for sequencing of TCRbeta rearrangements. As for the authors' bioinformatics: Clonotypes above 5% of the repertoire were treated as putative leukemic clones, yielding 45 to 60 across 25 to 35 patients. In the TCR sequencing data, the smallest productive clonotype frequency that could be detected was 2.59 x 10-5. Only productive TCRbeta rearrangements, meaning sequences that were complete and in-frame, were kept for the analyses. The clonality of each sample was calculated as Simpson clonality in the immunoSEQ Analyzer version 3.0. Based on frequency, clones were grouped as very rare, small, medium, large (1-20%) or hyperexpanded (>20%). OLGA 1.2.3 estimated generation probabilities, VDJtools produced V-gene circos plots, VDJdb was queried for specificities, and GLIPH identified CDR3 motifs. TCRdb provides this immuneACCESS table in a form limited to in-frame rearrangements. Some clones are lacking; in checked studies, under half of them reflect an unresolved V gene, and why the rest are absent is not known. V and J calls and clone size come straight from that table; D and trimming were deduced from the DNA. The sample table shows about 4,000 clones, and under 85% are seen once. Jointly, the top ten make up nearly 75% of the sample.

On this clone: Its antigen is still unknown. One base away there is no much larger clone; base qualities are not given.

The sequencing sample was made of PBMCs. The sequence joins TRBV7-6 to TRBJ1-2; 9 central nucleotides agree with TRBD1. This TCR came from a man between 65 and 79 years old with CD4+ T-cell large granular lymphocyte leukemia. The DNA reads as follows: TGTGCCAGCAGCCCAGGAGGGACAGGGAACTATGGCTACACCTTC. Its protein is CASSPGGTGNYGYTF.